A selection of T cell receptor beta chains follows, all from one sample in a study of Tregs in tolerant kidney transplant recipients. The data were produced by immunoSEQ multiplex PCR, yet TCRdb's version contains in-frame clones alone and is incomplete. The sample shows roughly 68,000 clones, around 84% of them seen only once. Sequencing input: CD4+ T cells from blood. The receptors originated from a human donor in good health. Each CDR3 is given with its conserved first and last residue. Each record gives: J gene, CDR3 length, clone size, D gene, V gene, CDR3 protein, CDR3 DNA. The D gene is left open where the match is weak. Size values are once, few and many counts, or a class for expanded clones, and some rows have none.

TRBJ1-1,12,-,-,TRBV18,CASSPQGGEAFF,TGTGCCAGCTCACCCCAGGGTGGTGAAGCTTTCTTT
TRBJ1-4,15,-,-,TRBV9,CASSPQGGNNEKLFF,TGTGCCAGCAGCCCCCAGGGAGGGAACAATGAAAAACTGTTTTTT
TRBJ2-3,14,-,TRBD2,TRBV5-1,CASSLDSGRDTQYF,TGCGCCAGCAGCTTGGATAGCGGGAGAGATACGCAGTATTTT
TRBJ1-1,14,-,TRBD1,TRBV11-3,CASSSVTGEDEAFF,TGTGCCAGCAGCTCTGTCACAGGGGAGGATGAAGCTTTCTTT
TRBJ2-7,16,few,TRBD2,TRBV4-1,CASSQDPGTRAYEQYF,TGCGCCAGCAGCCAAGATCCCGGGACTAGAGCCTACGAGCAGTACTTC
TRBJ2-2,16,once,-,TRBV7-6,CASSLGPSSNTGELFF,TGTGCCAGCAGCTTGGGCCCCTCTTCGAACACCGGGGAGCTGTTTTTT
TRBJ2-3,13,-,-,TRBV27,CAIRGGSTDTQYF,TGTGCCATAAGGGGCGGTAGCACAGATACGCAGTATTTT
TRBJ1-5,15,-,-,TRBV4-1,CASSQEGTSNQPQHF,TGCGCCAGCAGCCAAGAAGGTACTTCCAATCAGCCCCAGCATTTT
TRBJ1-3,16,once,TRBD1,TRBV6-6,CASITRGQLSGNTIYF,TGTGCCAGCATTACAAGGGGACAGCTCTCTGGAAACACCATATATTTT
TRBJ1-3,18,-,-,TRBV25-1,CASRLRRTQCSSGNTIYF,TGTGCCAGCCGTTTAAGGAGGACTCAGTGTAGCTCTGGAAACACCATATATTTT
TRBJ2-3,13,-,-,TRBV30,CAWSRQSRGTQYF,TGTGCCTGGAGTAGACAGTCGAGGGGTACGCAGTATTTT
TRBJ1-3,14,-,-,TRBV2,CASSKAGAGNTIYF,TGTGCCAGCAGTAAGGCGGGTGCTGGAAACACCATATATTTT
TRBJ2-3,15,-,TRBD2,TRBV27,CASNPVGRETDTQYF,TGTGCCAGCAACCCCGTCGGGAGGGAGACAGATACGCAGTATTTT
TRBJ1-6,17,-,-,TRBV19,CASNKNRGSSYNSPLHF,TGTGCCAGCAACAAAAACCGGGGAAGCTCCTATAATTCACCCCTCCACTTT
TRBJ1-6,17,medium-sized,TRBD1,TRBV4-3,CASSHKKGTGGRSPLHF,TGCGCCAGCAGCCACAAGAAGGGGACAGGGGGGCGATCACCCCTCCACTTT
TRBJ1-5,14,-,-,TRBV6-1,CASSWSRNNQPQHF,TGTGCCAGCAGTTGGAGTCGGAACAATCAGCCCCAGCATTTT
TRBJ1-3,16,-,-,TRBV6-5,CASSYSGSGAGNTIYF,TGTGCCAGCAGTTACTCGGGATCAGGGGCTGGAAACACCATATATTTT
TRBJ2-3,14,-,TRBD2,TRBV2,CASRSGTTTDTQYF,TGTGCCAGCAGGTCCGGGACTACCACAGATACGCAGTATTTT
TRBJ1-2,14,few,-,TRBV4-1,CASSQTGTAYGYTF,TGCGCCAGCAGCCAAACCGGGACGGCTTATGGCTACACCTTC
TRBJ1-3,15,-,-,TRBV9,CASSPSGDPGNTIYF,TGTGCCAGCAGCCCTAGCGGGGACCCGGGAAACACCATATATTTT
TRBJ1-5,17,-,TRBD1,TRBV19,CASSLRGQGANWQPQHF,TGTGCCAGTAGCCTAAGGGGACAGGGGGCGAATTGGCAGCCCCAGCATTTT
TRBJ2-3,21,once,TRBD2,TRBV4-3,CASSQGPIAGGGLAATDTQYF,TGCGCCAGCAGCCAAGGCCCCATAGCGGGAGGGGGTTTAGCGGCCACAGATACGCAGTATTTT
TRBJ2-7,13,-,-,TRBV6-1,CASSEPPGLEQYF,TGTGCCAGCAGTGAACCCCCCGGCCTCGAGCAGTACTTC
TRBJ2-2,16,-,-,TRBV4-1,CASSQPRGFRGGELFF,TGCGCCAGCAGCCAACCGAGGGGCTTTCGAGGCGGGGAGCTGTTTTTT
TRBJ2-1,12,-,-,TRBV29-1,CSVGRGYNEQFF,TGCAGCGTTGGCCGGGGCTACAATGAGCAGTTCTTC
TRBJ1-6,15,few,-,TRBV6-1,CASRPNRAYNSPLHF,TGTGCCAGCAGACCTAACAGGGCCTATAATTCACCCCTCCACTTT
TRBJ1-1,15,medium-sized,TRBD1,TRBV6-5,CASSYSQGARTEAFF,TGTGCCAGCAGTTACTCGCAGGGGGCGCGCACTGAAGCTTTCTTT
TRBJ1-2,14,few,-,TRBV5-1,CASSSGDRNFGYTF,TGCGCCAGCAGCTCCGGAGACAGGAACTTTGGCTACACCTTC
TRBJ2-3,13,-,TRBD2,TRBV2,CASGGLAGGTQYF,TGTGCCAGCGGCGGACTAGCGGGAGGCACGCAGTATTTT
TRBJ2-7,15,-,TRBD2,TRBV6-5,CASSPTERGTYEQYF,TGTGCCAGCAGTCCCACCGAGCGGGGGACCTACGAGCAGTACTTC
TRBJ2-6,21,once,TRBD2,TRBV9,CASSVGKKLGGIRSGANVLTF,TGTGCCAGCAGCGTAGGAAAGAAATTGGGGGGGATACGCTCTGGGGCCAACGTCCTGACTTTC
TRBJ1-2,13,-,-,TRBV4-1,CASSQDRRAGYTF,TGCGCCAGCAGCCAAGATCGCCGGGCGGGCTACACCTTC
TRBJ2-3,15,-,TRBD1,TRBV9,CASSNRQGLTDTQYF,TGTGCCAGCAGCAACCGACAGGGGCTCACAGATACGCAGTATTTT
TRBJ2-7,13,-,-,TRBV7-2,CASRRAGAYEQYF,TGTGCCAGCAGACGGGCAGGAGCCTACGAGCAGTACTTC
TRBJ1-2,13,few,-,TRBV19,CASQYDRANGYTF,TGTGCCAGTCAATACGATCGGGCAAATGGCTACACCTTC
TRBJ2-7,15,-,-,TRBV11-3,CASSLDPAASYEQYF,TGTGCCAGCAGCTTAGATCCAGCGGCAAGTTACGAGCAGTACTTC
TRBJ2-2,14,-,-,TRBV14,CASSTGVNTGELFF,TGTGCCAGCAGCACGGGAGTGAACACCGGGGAGCTGTTTTTT